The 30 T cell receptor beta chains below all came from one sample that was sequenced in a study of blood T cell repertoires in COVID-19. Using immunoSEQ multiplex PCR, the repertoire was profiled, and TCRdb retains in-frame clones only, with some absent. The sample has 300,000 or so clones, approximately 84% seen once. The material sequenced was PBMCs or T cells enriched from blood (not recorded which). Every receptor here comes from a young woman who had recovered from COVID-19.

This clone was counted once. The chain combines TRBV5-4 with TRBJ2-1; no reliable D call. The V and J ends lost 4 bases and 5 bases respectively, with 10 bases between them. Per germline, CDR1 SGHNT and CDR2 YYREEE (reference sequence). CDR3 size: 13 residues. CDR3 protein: CASSPVRDNEQFF. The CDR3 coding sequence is TGTGCCAGCAGCCCCGTCCGCGACAATGAGCAGTTCTTC.

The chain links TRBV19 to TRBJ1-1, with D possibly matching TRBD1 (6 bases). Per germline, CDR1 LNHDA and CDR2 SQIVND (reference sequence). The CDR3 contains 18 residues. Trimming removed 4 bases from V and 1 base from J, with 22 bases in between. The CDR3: CASSRRDTRFRGNTEAFF. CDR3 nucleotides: TGTGCCAGTAGTAGACGGGACACGCGTTTTAGGGGGAACACTGAAGCTTTCTTT. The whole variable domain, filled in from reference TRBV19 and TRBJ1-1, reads DGGITQSPKYLFRKEGQNVTLSCEQNLNHDAMYWYRQDPGQGLRLIYYSQIVNDFQKGDIAEGYSVSREKKESFPLTVTSAQKNPTAFYLCASSRRDTRFRGNTEAFFGQGTRLTVV.

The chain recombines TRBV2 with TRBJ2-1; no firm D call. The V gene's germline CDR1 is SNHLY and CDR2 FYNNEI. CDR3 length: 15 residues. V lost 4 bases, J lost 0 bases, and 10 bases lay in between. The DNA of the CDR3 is TGTGCCAGCAGTGGGAGACGCAGCTCCTACAATGAGCAGTTCTTC. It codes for CASSGRRSSYNEQFF.

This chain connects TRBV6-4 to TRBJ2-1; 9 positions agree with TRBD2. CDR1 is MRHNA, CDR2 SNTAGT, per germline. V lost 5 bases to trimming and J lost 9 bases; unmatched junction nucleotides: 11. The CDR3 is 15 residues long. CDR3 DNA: TGTGCCAGCAGTCAAATAGCGGGAGACCGGAGTGAGCAGTTCTTC. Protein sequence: CASSQIAGDRSEQFF.

CDR3 bases: TGTGCCAGCAGTGCTAGCCCTCTCTCGGATGAGCAGTTCTTC. Protein sequence: CASSASPLSDEQFF. The chain employs TRBV2 and TRBJ2-1; TRBD2 might be the D (5 bases). V was cut by 4 bases and J by 8 bases, with 15 bases left in between. Germline V gene data show CDR1 as SNHLY and CDR2 as FYNNEI. The CDR3 runs to 14 residues. The full variable domain, in which reference TRBV2 and TRBJ2-1 provide the parts outside the CDR3, is EPEVTQTPSHQVTQMGQEVILRCVPISNHLYFYWYRQILGQKVEFLVSFYNNEISEKSEIFDDQFSVERPDGSNFTLKIRSTKLEDSAMYFCASSASPLSDEQFFGPGTRLTVL.

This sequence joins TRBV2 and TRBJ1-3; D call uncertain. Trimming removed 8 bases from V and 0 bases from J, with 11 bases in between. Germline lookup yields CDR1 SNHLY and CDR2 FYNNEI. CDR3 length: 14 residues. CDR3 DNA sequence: TGTGCCAGCGGCGACTTTTTCTCTGGAAACACCATATATTTT. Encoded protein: CASGDFFSGNTIYF.

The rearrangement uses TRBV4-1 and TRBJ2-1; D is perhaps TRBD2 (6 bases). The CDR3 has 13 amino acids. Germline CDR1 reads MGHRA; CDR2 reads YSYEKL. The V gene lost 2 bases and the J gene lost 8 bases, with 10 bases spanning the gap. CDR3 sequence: CASSQSWGDEQFF. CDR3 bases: TGCGCCAGCAGCCAATCCTGGGGGGATGAGCAGTTCTTC.

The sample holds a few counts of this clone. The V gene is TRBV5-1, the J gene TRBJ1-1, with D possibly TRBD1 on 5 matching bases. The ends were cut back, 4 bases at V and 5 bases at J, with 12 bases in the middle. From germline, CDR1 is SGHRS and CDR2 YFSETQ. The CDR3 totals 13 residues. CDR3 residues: CASSHKTGTEAFF. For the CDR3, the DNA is TGCGCCAGCAGCCATAAAACAGGTACTGAAGCTTTCTTT.

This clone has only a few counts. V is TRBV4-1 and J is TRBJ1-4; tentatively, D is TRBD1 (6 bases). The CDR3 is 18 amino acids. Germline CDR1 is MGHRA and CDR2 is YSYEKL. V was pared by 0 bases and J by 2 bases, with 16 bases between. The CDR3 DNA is TGCGCCAGCAGCCAAGAACTCCGAACAGGGTTGACTAATGAAAAACTGTTTTTT. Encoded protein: CASSQELRTGLTNEKLFF.

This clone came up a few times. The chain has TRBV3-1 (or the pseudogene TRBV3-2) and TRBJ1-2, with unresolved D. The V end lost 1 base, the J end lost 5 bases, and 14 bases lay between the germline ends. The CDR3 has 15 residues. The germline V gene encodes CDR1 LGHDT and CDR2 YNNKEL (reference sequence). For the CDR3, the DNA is TGTGCCAGCAGCCAAGGGGGAGCGCGTTCTTATGGCTACACCTTC. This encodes CASSQGGARSYGYTF.

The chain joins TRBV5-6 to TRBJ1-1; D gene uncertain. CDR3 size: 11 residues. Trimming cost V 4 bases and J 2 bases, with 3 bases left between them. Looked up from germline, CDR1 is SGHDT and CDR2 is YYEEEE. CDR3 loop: CASSLNTEAFF. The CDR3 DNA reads TGTGCCAGCAGCCTAAACACTGAAGCTTTCTTT.

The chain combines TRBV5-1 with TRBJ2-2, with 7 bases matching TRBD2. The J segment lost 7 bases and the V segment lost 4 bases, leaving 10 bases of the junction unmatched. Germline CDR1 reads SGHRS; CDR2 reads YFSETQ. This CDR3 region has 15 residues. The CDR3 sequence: CASSRSGGIDGELFF. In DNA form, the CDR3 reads TGCGCCAGCAGCCGCTCGGGGGGAATCGACGGGGAGCTGTTTTTT. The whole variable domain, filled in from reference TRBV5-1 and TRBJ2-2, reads KAGVTQTPRYLIKTRGQQVTLSCSPISGHRSVSWYQQTPGQGLQFLFEYFSETQRNKGNFPGRFSGRQFSNSRSEMNVSTLELGDSALYLCASSRSGGIDGELFFGEGSRLTVL.

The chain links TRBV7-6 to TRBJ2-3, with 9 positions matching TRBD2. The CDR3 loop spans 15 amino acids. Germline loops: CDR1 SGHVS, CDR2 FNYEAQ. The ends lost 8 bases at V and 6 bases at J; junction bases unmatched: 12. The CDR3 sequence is CASSPRAGGTDTQYF. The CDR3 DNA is TGTGCCAGCTCCCCTAGAGCGGGAGGAACGGATACGCAGTATTTT.

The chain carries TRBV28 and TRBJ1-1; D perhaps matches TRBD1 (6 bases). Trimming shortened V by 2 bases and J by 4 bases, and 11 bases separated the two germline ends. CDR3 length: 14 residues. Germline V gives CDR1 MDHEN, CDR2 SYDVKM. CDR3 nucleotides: TGTGCCAGCAGTTTAGGCTTCAGGGGCACTGAAGCTTTCTTT. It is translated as CASSLGFRGTEAFF.

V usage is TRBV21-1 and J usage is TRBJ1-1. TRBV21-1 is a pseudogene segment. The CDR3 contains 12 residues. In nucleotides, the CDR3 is TGTGCCAGCAGCTCAGACGACTTCGAAGCTTTCTTT. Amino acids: CASSSDDFEAFF.

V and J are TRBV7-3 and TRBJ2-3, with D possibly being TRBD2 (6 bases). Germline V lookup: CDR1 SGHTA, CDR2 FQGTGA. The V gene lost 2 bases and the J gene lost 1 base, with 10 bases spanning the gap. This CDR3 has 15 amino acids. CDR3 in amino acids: CASSLGRGGTDTQYF. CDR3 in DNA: TGTGCCAGCAGCTTAGGGCGGGGTGGCACAGATACGCAGTATTTT.

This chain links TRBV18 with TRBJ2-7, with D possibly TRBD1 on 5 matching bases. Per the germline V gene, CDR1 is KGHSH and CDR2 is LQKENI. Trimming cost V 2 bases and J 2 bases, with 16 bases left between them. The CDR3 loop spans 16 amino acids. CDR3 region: CASSPGLGDAAYEQYF. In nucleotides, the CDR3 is TGTGCCAGCTCACCAGGGCTAGGGGATGCGGCCTACGAGCAGTACTTC.

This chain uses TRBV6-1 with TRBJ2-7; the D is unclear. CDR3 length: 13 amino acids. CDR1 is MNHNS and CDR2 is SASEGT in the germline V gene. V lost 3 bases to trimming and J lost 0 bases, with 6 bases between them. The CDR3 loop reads CASSDLFSYEQYF. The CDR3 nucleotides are TGTGCCAGCAGTGACCTCTTCTCCTACGAGCAGTACTTC.

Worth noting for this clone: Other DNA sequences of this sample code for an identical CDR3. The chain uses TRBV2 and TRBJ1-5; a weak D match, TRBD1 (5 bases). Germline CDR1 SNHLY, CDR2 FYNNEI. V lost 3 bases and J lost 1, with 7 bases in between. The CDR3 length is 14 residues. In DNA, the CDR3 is TGTGCCAGCAGTGACAGGGTCAGCAATCAGCCCCAGCATTTT. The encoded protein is CASSDRVSNQPQHF.

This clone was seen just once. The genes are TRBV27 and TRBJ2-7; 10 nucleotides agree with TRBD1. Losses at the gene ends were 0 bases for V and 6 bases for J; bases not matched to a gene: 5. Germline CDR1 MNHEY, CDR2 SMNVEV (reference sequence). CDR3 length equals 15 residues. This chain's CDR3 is CASSLSGTGAGEQYF. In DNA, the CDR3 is TGTGCCAGCAGTTTATCAGGGACAGGGGCGGGCGAGCAGTACTTC.

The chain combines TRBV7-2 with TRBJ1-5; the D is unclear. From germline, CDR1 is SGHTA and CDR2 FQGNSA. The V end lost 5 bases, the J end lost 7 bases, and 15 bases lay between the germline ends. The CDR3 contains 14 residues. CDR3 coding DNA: TGTGCCAGCAGCCCAGTACCGGGGTACCAGCCCCAGCATTTT. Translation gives CASSPVPGYQPQHF.

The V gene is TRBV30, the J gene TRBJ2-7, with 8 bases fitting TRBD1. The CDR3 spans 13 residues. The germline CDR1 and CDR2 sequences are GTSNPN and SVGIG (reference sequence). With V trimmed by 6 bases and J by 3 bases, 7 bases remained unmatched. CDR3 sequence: CACFGDRFYEQYF. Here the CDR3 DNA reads TGTGCCTGTTTTGGGGACAGGTTCTACGAGCAGTACTTC.

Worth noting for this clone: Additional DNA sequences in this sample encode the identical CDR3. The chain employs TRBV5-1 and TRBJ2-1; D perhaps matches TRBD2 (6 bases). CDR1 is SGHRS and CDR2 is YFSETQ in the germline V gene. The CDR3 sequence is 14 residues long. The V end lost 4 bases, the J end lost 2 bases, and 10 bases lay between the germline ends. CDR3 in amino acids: CASSRGGAYNEQFF. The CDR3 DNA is TGCGCCAGCAGCCGCGGCGGGGCCTACAATGAGCAGTTCTTC.

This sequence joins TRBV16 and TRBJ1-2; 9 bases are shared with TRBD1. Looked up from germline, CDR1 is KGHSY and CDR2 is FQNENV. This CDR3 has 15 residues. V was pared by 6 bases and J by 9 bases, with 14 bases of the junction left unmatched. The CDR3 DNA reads TGTGCCAGCAGTTACGGGGTAACCGGGACAGGGAGCTACACCTTC. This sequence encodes CASSYGVTGTGSYTF. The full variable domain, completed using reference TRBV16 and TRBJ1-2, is GEEVAQTPKHLVRGEGQKAKLYCAPIKGHSYVFWYQQVLKNEFKFLISFQNENVFDETGMPKERFSAKCLPNSPCSLEIQATKLEDSAVYFCASSYGVTGTGSYTFGSGTRLTVV.

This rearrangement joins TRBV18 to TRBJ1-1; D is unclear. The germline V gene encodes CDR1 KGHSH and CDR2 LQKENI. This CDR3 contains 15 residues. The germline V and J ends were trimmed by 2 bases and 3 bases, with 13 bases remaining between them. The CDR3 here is CASSPTEMRDTEAFF. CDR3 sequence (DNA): TGTGCCAGCTCACCAACCGAAATGCGGGACACTGAAGCTTTCTTT.

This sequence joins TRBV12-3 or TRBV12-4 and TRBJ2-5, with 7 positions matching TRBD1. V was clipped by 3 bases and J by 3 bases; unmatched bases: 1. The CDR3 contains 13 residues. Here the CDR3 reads CASSFDREETQYF. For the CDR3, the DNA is TGTGCCAGCAGTTTCGACAGGGAAGAGACCCAGTACTTC.

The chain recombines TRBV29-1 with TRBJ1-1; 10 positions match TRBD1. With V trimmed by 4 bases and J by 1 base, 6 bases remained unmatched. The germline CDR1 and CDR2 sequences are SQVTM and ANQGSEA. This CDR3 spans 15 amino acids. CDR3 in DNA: TGCAGCGTTGCGGGACAGGGGTGGGGGAACACTGAAGCTTTCTTT. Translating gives CSVAGQGWGNTEAFF.

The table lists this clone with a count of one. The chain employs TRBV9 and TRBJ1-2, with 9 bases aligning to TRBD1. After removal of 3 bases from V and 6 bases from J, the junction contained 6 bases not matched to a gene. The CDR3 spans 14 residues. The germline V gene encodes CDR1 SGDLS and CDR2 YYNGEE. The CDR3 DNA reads TGTGCCAGCAGCGGGGGGGACAGGGTGCATGGCTACACCTTC. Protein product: CASSGGDRVHGYTF. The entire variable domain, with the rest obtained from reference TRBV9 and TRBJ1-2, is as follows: DSGVTQTPKHLITATGQRVTLRCSPRSGDLSVYWYQQSLDQGLQFLIQYYNGEERAKGNILERFSAQQFPDLHSELNLSSLELGDSALYFCASSGGDRVHGYTFGSGTRLTVV.

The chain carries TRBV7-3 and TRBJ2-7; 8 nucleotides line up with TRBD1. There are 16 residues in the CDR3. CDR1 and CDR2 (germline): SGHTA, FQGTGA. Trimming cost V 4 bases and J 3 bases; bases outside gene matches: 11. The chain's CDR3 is CASSSEDREVIYEQYF. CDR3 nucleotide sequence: TGTGCCAGCAGCTCCGAGGACAGGGAAGTGATCTACGAGCAGTACTTC.

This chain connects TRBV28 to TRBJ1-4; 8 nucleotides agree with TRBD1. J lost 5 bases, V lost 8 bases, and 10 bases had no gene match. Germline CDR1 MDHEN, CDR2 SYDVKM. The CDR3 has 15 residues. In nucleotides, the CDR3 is TGTGCCAGCCGGACAGGGTGGGGGGAAAATGAAAAACTGTTTTTT. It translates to CASRTGWGENEKLFF.